The entry below describes one T cell receptor beta chain. The CDR3 is 15 residues long. Germline CDR1 and CDR2: SGHDT and YYEEEE. The V and J ends lost 4 bases and 3 bases respectively, with 14 bases between them. With random hexamers, roughly 0.45 to 1 ug RNA was reverse transcribed. A multiplex approach, immunoSEQ multiplex PCR, amplified TCR beta CDR3 across 54 Vbeta and 13 Jbeta. TCRdb fed the immunoSEQ multiplex PCR reads into MiXCR, producing one record per CDR3 protein. Of about 140,000 distinct CDR3 sequences listed, 95% were seen once; the top ten hold 0.13% to 0.15%. This specimen belongs to a study of CD8 T cells in Susac syndrome. About the study: Patients with Susac syndrome were therapy-naive, on corticosteroids, or on intravenous immunoglobulin alone at the time that blood was drawn.

The sequence came from a human donor with Susac syndrome. The chain employs TRBV5-6 and TRBJ2-1, with TRBD2 as a possible D gene (6 bases). Material for sequencing was CD4+ T cells from PBMCs. CDR3 amino acids: CASSPPTSIYNEQFF. In DNA form, the CDR3 reads TGTGCCAGCAGCCCGCCAACTAGCATCTACAATGAGCAGTTCTTC. The entire variable domain, with the rest obtained from reference TRBV5-6 and TRBJ2-1, is as follows: DAGVTQSPTHLIKTRGQQVTLRCSPKSGHDTVSWYQQALGQGPQFIFQYYEEEERQRGNFPDRFSGHQFPNYSSELNVNALLLGDSALYLCASSPPTSIYNEQFFGPGTRLTVL.